This TCR beta chain was sequenced for a study of T-cell reconstitution after alpha-beta-depleted transplantation in children. The germline V gene has CDR1 MNHEY and CDR2 SVGAGI. The CDR3 covers 16 residues. The J segment lost 2 bases and the V segment lost 0 bases, leaving 7 bases of the junction unmatched. This clonotype was seen many times. Unique molecular identifiers were built into the TCRbeta library. TCRdb re-analysed the PCR reads in MiXCR, keeping a single row per CDR3 protein. This table holds 200,000 to 250,000 distinct CDR3 sequences, under 13% found once. This chain links TRBV6-5 with TRBJ2-7; 7 bases agree with TRBD2. The TCR comes from a child less than two years old with acute myeloid leukemia, due to receive a stem cell transplant. The sample here was PBMCs, taken before TCRalphabeta/CD19-depleted stem cell transplant. The DNA for the CDR3 is TGTGCCAGCAGTTACTCGAGTACTAGCGCTACCTACGAGCAGTACTTC. This translates into CASSYSSTSATYEQYF.